These 15 T cell receptor beta chains were all obtained from the same sample, sequenced in a study of T-cell reconstitution after alpha-beta-depleted transplantation in children. As it was prepared, the TCRbeta library received unique molecular identifiers. TCRdb called the PCR reads again in MiXCR, with one record for every CDR3 protein. The table lists 55,000 to 70,000 distinct CDR3 sequences, roughly a tenth of them singletons, with 13% in the top ten. The sample was PBMCs, taken before TCRalphabeta/CD19-depleted stem cell transplant. These receptor sequences come from a boy younger than 18 with acute myeloid leukemia, due to receive a stem cell transplant.

The genes are TRBV29-1 and TRBJ2-7, with 7 bases aligning to TRBD1. CDR1 is SQVTM, CDR2 ANQGSEA, per germline. V gave up 6 bases and J gave up 3 bases; unmatched junction bases: 5. This CDR3 comprises 12 residues. CDR3 loop: CSVGDRDYEQYF. CDR3 coding DNA: TGCAGCGTAGGGGACAGAGACTACGAGCAGTACTTC.

This clonotype appeared once. The chain recombines TRBV9 with TRBJ1-6, with TRBD1 identical over 7 bases. This CDR3 region has 16 residues. The V segment lost 1 base and the J segment 9 bases; nucleotides outside the gene matches: 10. The germline CDR1 and CDR2 sequences are SGDLS and YYNGEE. The CDR3 here is CASSVRGQPGGSPLHF. CDR3 bases: TGTGCCAGCAGCGTAAGGGGACAGCCCGGCGGTTCACCCCTCCACTTT.

The chain is built from TRBV12-3 or TRBV12-4 and TRBJ2-4; TRBD2 matches 8 bases. Germline trimming cut 11 bases from V and 3 bases from J; bases unmatched to any gene: 18. This CDR3 is built from 17 residues. The CDR3 sequence is CAFSRLAGSGYKNIQYF. CDR3 nucleotide sequence: TGTGCCTTCAGCAGATTAGCGGGAAGCGGTTACAAAAACATTCAGTACTTC.

This clonotype was observed many times. The J gene is TRBJ2-7, the V gene TRBV12-3 or TRBV12-4; D gene unclear. Trimming pared 3 bases from V and 3 bases from J, leaving 9 bases between. The CDR3 runs to 13 residues. CDR3 residues: CASSFGGDYEQYF. CDR3 in DNA: TGTGCCAGCAGTTTTGGTGGGGACTACGAGCAGTACTTC.

This clonotype came up many times. This sequence joins TRBV7-9 and TRBJ1-5; D unclear. This CDR3 is built from 15 residues. Germline V gene sequence: CDR1 SEHNR, CDR2 FQNEAQ (reference sequence). Trimming stripped 0 bases from V and 4 bases from J, with 10 bases between. The CDR3 region has the DNA TGTGCCAGCAGCTTAGCGGGAGGTCCTAATCAGCCCCAGCATTTT. It encodes CASSLAGGPNQPQHF.

This clonotype was observed many times. The chain links TRBV29-1 to TRBJ2-5, with D perhaps given as TRBD1 or TRBD2 (5 bases each). V gave up 8 bases and J gave up 5 bases, with 12 bases separating them. The CDR3 consists of 11 residues. Germline V gene data show CDR1 as SQVTM and CDR2 as ANQGSEA. The CDR3 is CSWGTVETQYF. The CDR3 region has the DNA TGCAGCTGGGGGACCGTGGAGACCCAGTACTTC.

This clonotype was seen many times. J is TRBJ2-5 and V is TRBV29-1; 8 bases fit TRBD1. V lost 7 bases, J lost 4 bases, and 14 bases stayed unmatched. Per the germline V gene, CDR1 is SQVTM and CDR2 is ANQGSEA. This CDR3 spans 15 amino acids. This CDR3 is CSGRVSRGRRETQYF. The CDR3 nucleotides are TGCAGCGGACGCGTAAGCAGGGGGCGCCGAGAGACCCAGTACTTC.

The rearrangement uses TRBV20-1 and TRBJ1-2; no reliable D call. Between the trimmed V and J ends, which lost 0 bases and 1 base, there was a span of 6 bases. The CDR3 sequence is 13 residues long. Germline V gene data show CDR1 as DFQATT and CDR2 as SNEGSKA (reference sequence). The CDR3 here is CSAREADNYGYTF. The CDR3 bases are TGCAGTGCTAGAGAGGCAGATAACTATGGCTACACCTTC.

This clonotype appeared many times. The V gene is TRBV7-8, the J gene TRBJ2-5, with unresolved D. Trimming shortened V by 2 bases and J by 7 bases, and 17 bases separated the two germline ends. The CDR3 runs to 15 residues. Germline V gene sequence: CDR1 SGHVS, CDR2 FQNEAQ. The CDR3 loop reads CASSLRAMLKGTQYF. The CDR3 DNA reads as TGTGCCAGCAGCTTAAGGGCAATGTTGAAGGGGACCCAGTACTTC.

In the case of this clonotype: A much larger clone sits a single nucleotide away, making a read error possible. The V call is TRBV5-6, the J call TRBJ1-5; D is ambiguous. The V gene lost 5 bases and the J gene lost 8 bases, with 11 bases spanning the gap. The CDR3 is 12 amino acids. CDR1 is SGHDT, CDR2 YYEEEE, per germline. CDR3 nucleotide sequence: TGTGCCAGCAGTCTGCCCGGTAAGCCCCAGCATTTT. Encoded protein: CASSLPGKPQHF.

This clonotype was detected a few times. The chain combines TRBV12-3 or TRBV12-4 with TRBJ2-1; 13 bases line up with TRBD2. V was pared by 10 bases and J by 7 bases, with 19 bases of the junction left unmatched. This CDR3 is 18 amino acids long. CDR3 protein: CATKQGRLAGGQGNEQFF. In nucleotides, the CDR3 is TGTGCCACCAAACAGGGACGACTAGCGGGGGGCCAGGGGAATGAGCAGTTCTTC.

In this sample, this clonotype is large. This chain uses TRBV12-3 or TRBV12-4 with TRBJ1-1; the D gene is possibly TRBD1 (5 bases). This CDR3 has 13 residues. V gave up 6 bases and J gave up 5 bases, with 13 bases separating them. The DNA for the CDR3 is TGTGCCAGCAGCCTAGGGGTGGCAACTGAAGCTTTCTTT. As protein: CASSLGVATEAFF.

The CDR3, as DNA: TGTGCCAGCTCGACCGTTGGGGGGGCAACATCCTCCTACGAGCAGTACTTC. It specifies CASSTVGGATSSYEQYF. V usage is TRBV18 and J usage is TRBJ2-7; D perhaps matches TRBD2 (7 bases). The V gene's germline CDR1 is KGHSH and CDR2 LQKENI. The CDR3 runs 17 residues. The V gene lost 6 bases and the J gene lost 0 bases, with 21 bases spanning the gap.

This clonotype was picked up many times. The V and J genes are TRBV12-3 or TRBV12-4 and TRBJ2-2; no firm D call. V was clipped by 5 bases and J by 7 bases, with 14 bases between them. This CDR3 has 14 amino acids. The CDR3 reads CASSRAEASGELFF. The CDR3 DNA sequence: TGTGCCAGCAGTCGTGCAGAAGCCAGCGGGGAGCTGTTTTTT.

This clonotype was counted at least ten times. The genes are TRBV30 and TRBJ2-2; D gene uncertain. V lost 3 bases and J 4 bases, leaving 15 bases between the germline ends. Germline lookup yields CDR1 GTSNPN and CDR2 SVGIG (reference sequence). This CDR3 is built from 15 residues. The CDR3 is CAWSEGSKSTGELFF. The CDR3 DNA follows: TGTGCCTGGAGCGAAGGAAGCAAGTCCACCGGGGAGCTGTTTTTT. Full variable domain (missing parts from reference TRBV30 and TRBJ2-2): SQTIHQWPATLVQPVGSPLSLECTVEGTSNPNLYWYRQAAGRGLQLLFYSVGIGQISSEVPQNLSASRPQDRQFILSSKKLLLSDSGFYLCAWSEGSKSTGELFFGEGSRLTVL.